The rows below give T cell receptor beta chains drawn from one sample of a study of CD8 T cells in Susac syndrome. TCRdb re-called the immunoSEQ multiplex PCR reads through MiXCR, storing one row per CDR3 protein. The sample holds approximately 180,000 distinct CDR3 sequences, approximately 93% seen once. Sequenced: CD4+ T cells from PBMCs. These receptors all stem from a human donor with multiple sclerosis. Each CDR3 is given with its conserved first and last residue. Each record gives: J gene, clone size, V gene, D gene, CDR3 protein, CDR3 DNA. The D gene is left open where the match is weak. Where a row states a size, it is once, few, many or the class of an expanded clone; other rows omit it.

TRBJ2-5	.	TRBV6-2/TRBV6-3	TRBD2	CASSYSTSGRGETQYF	TGTGCCAGCAGTTACTCGACTAGCGGGAGGGGAGAGACCCAGTACTTC
TRBJ1-5	.	TRBV6-5	.	CASSYGAAGNQPQHF	TGTGCCAGCAGTTACGGTGCCGCGGGCAATCAGCCCCAGCATTTT
TRBJ2-7	.	TRBV12-3/TRBV12-4	TRBD1	CASTPVKVGTGFYEQYF	TGTGCCAGCACCCCCGTGAAGGTCGGGACAGGGTTCTACGAGCAGTACTTC
TRBJ2-3	.	TRBV12-3/TRBV12-4	.	CASSLTGPTSTDTQYF	TGTGCCAGCAGTTTGACAGGACCGACTAGCACAGATACGCAGTATTTT
TRBJ1-5	.	TRBV27	.	CASSLLSGREPQHF	TGTGCCAGCAGTTTATTGTCGGGGAGGGAGCCCCAGCATTTT
TRBJ2-1	.	TRBV6-1	.	CASSRPPNEQFF	TGTGCCAGCAGTAGGCCACCTAATGAGCAGTTCTTC
TRBJ2-1	.	TRBV9	.	CASSAPHLNEQFF	TGTGCCAGCAGCGCTCCCCATCTTAATGAGCAGTTCTTC
TRBJ1-2	.	TRBV19	.	CASSISAYGYTF	TGTGCCAGTAGTATATCAGCCTATGGCTACACCTTC
TRBJ2-1	once	TRBV5-1	TRBD2	CASSLAPPAGPYNEQFF	TGCGCCAGCAGCTTGGCCCCCCCAGCGGGACCCTACAATGAGCAGTTCTTC
TRBJ2-1	.	TRBV24-1	.	CATSDPRRVNEQFF	TGTGCCACCAGTGACCCCAGACGAGTCAATGAGCAGTTCTTC
TRBJ2-7	.	TRBV3-1	TRBD2	CASSHPGLESEQYF	TGTGCCAGCAGCCACCCGGGACTAGAAAGCGAGCAGTACTTC
TRBJ2-3	.	TRBV5-1	.	CASSPESPGDTQYF	TGCGCCAGCAGCCCTGAGAGCCCGGGCGATACGCAGTATTTT
TRBJ1-4	.	TRBV20-1	.	CSARYAGHTGTTNEKLFF	TGCAGTGCTAGGTACGCCGGGCATACTGGTACAACTAATGAAAAACTGTTTTTT
TRBJ2-5	once	TRBV11-2	TRBD2	CASSPQRDLETQYF	TGTGCCAGCAGCCCTCAGCGGGACCTAGAGACCCAGTACTTC
TRBJ2-2	.	TRBV20-1	.	CSARPRVAGELFF	TGCAGTGCTCGCCCCAGGGTCGCCGGGGAGCTGTTTTTT
TRBJ1-1	.	TRBV19	.	CASSLSGLGKNTEAFF	TGTGCCAGTAGTTTATCGGGGTTGGGGAAGAACACTGAAGCTTTCTTT
TRBJ2-7	.	TRBV10-2	TRBD2	CASGTSGASYEQYF	TGCGCCAGCGGGACTAGCGGGGCCTCCTACGAGCAGTACTTC
TRBJ2-1	once	TRBV19	TRBD2	CASLRGDSDEQFF	TGTGCCAGCCTTCGGGGGGACTCGGATGAGCAGTTCTTC
TRBJ1-2	.	TRBV27	.	CASSLGPPWGYTF	TGTGCCAGCAGTTTAGGACCCCCTTGGGGCTACACCTTC
TRBJ2-3	once	TRBV5-1	.	CASSLVRGGADTQYF	TGCGCCAGCAGCTTGGTCCGGGGAGGTGCAGATACGCAGTATTTT
TRBJ2-5	.	TRBV12-3/TRBV12-4	.	CASSATGRGQETQYF	TGTGCCAGCAGTGCCACCGGACGGGGCCAAGAGACCCAGTACTTC
TRBJ2-7	.	TRBV4-1	TRBD2	CASSPGLAGARPHEQYF	TGCGCCAGCAGCCCGGGACTAGCGGGAGCGAGGCCCCACGAGCAGTACTTC
TRBJ2-3	.	TRBV20-1	TRBD2	CSASKTSGTDTQYF	TGCAGTGCTAGTAAGACTAGCGGCACAGATACGCAGTATTTT
TRBJ2-5	.	TRBV5-4	TRBD1	CASSLGGTGDKRDRYF	TGTGCCAGCAGCTTGGGGGGGACAGGGGATAAAAGAGACCGGTACTTC
TRBJ2-3	.	TRBV11-1	.	CASSLVRDSTDTQYF	TGTGCCAGCAGCTTAGTACGGGACAGCACAGATACGCAGTATTTT
TRBJ2-7	.	TRBV5-1	TRBD1	CASTPGDRVYEQYF	TGCGCCAGCACCCCAGGGGACAGGGTCTACGAGCAGTACTTC
TRBJ1-1	.	TRBV30	.	CAWKGQLNTEAFF	TGTGCCTGGAAAGGACAGTTGAACACTGAAGCTTTCTTT
TRBJ1-2	.	TRBV5-4	TRBD1	CASSSTPGQGPVGYTF	TGTGCCAGCAGCTCGACGCCGGGACAGGGGCCTGTCGGCTACACCTTC
TRBJ2-7	.	TRBV19	TRBD2	CASSTLGLAGSYEQYF	TGTGCCAGTAGTACCCTAGGACTAGCGGGATCCTACGAGCAGTACTTC
TRBJ1-4	.	TRBV4-1	.	CASSQKDSGYGKLFF	TGCGCCAGCAGCCAGAAAGACAGCGGGTACGGAAAACTGTTTTTT
TRBJ2-7	.	TRBV27	.	CASSRTLAYEQYF	TGTGCCAGCAGTCGGACACTGGCTTACGAGCAGTACTTC
TRBJ2-1	few	TRBV4-1	.	CASSPDRYNEQFF	TGCGCCAGCAGCCCGGACAGATACAATGAGCAGTTCTTC
TRBJ2-7	.	TRBV28	.	CASSLASTYEQYF	TGTGCCAGCAGTTTGGCATCAACCTACGAGCAGTACTTC
TRBJ2-1	.	TRBV2	.	CASTLLQGNEQFF	TGTGCCAGCACCCTACTACAGGGCAATGAGCAGTTCTTC
TRBJ1-1	.	TRBV5-1	.	CASKIEMNTEAFF	TGCGCCAGCAAAATAGAGATGAACACTGAAGCTTTCTTT
TRBJ2-7	once	TRBV7-2	TRBD1	CASSLGTGSREQYF	TGTGCCAGCAGCTTGGGGACAGGGAGTAGGGAGCAGTACTTC
TRBJ1-1	once	TRBV7-3	.	CASSWTPDGPIAFF	TGTGCCAGCAGCTGGACCCCGGACGGCCCTATCGCTTTCTTT
TRBJ1-5	.	TRBV12-3/TRBV12-4	.	CASSFSSQPQHF	TGTGCCAGCAGTTTTTCCAGCCAGCCCCAGCATTTT
TRBJ1-2	.	TRBV29-1	TRBD1	CSVETGTYGYTF	TGCAGCGTGGAGACAGGGACCTATGGCTACACCTTC
TRBJ2-7	.	TRBV5-1	.	CASSSPGVEQYF	TGCGCCAGCAGCTCCCCGGGTGTCGAGCAGTACTTC
TRBJ2-7	.	TRBV27	.	CASSLTQGPIISYEQYF	TGTGCCAGCAGTTTAACACAGGGACCAATAATCTCCTACGAGCAGTACTTC
TRBJ2-3	once	TRBV7-2	.	CASSLASDTQYF	TGTGCCAGCAGCTTAGCGTCCGATACGCAGTATTTT
TRBJ1-4	.	TRBV28	TRBD1	CASSAGTGGEKLFF	TGTGCCAGCAGTGCCGGGACAGGGGGCGAAAAACTGTTTTTT
TRBJ2-4	.	TRBV28	.	CASKAGGNIQYF	TGTGCCAGCAAGGCAGGAGGGAACATTCAGTACTTC
TRBJ2-7	.	TRBV7-8	TRBD1	CASSLEDRAGEQYF	TGTGCCAGCAGCTTAGAGGACAGGGCGGGAGAGCAGTACTTC
TRBJ2-5	.	TRBV7-3	TRBD1	CASSYWTGWETQYF	TGTGCCAGCAGCTATTGGACAGGGTGGGAGACCCAGTACTTC
TRBJ1-3	once	TRBV4-3	.	CASSPDGVSSGNTIYF	TGCGCCAGCAGCCCGGACGGTGTGAGCTCTGGAAACACCATATATTTT
TRBJ2-2	.	TRBV3-1	.	CASSQTTGELFF	TGTGCCAGCAGCCAAACCACCGGGGAGCTGTTTTTT
TRBJ2-3	.	TRBV20-1	TRBD1	CSATGQPSTDTQYF	TGCAGTGCTACGGGACAGCCGAGCACAGATACGCAGTATTTT
TRBJ1-5	.	TRBV6-5	.	CASSYKSGGYSPQHF	TGTGCCAGCAGTTACAAGTCGGGGGGGTATAGCCCCCAGCATTTT
TRBJ2-7	.	TRBV6-1	TRBD2	CASSQIAGGVSVAEQYF	TGTGCCAGCAGCCAAATAGCGGGAGGGGTATCCGTGGCCGAGCAGTACTTC
TRBJ2-3	once	TRBV12-3/TRBV12-4	.	CASSNPTNTQYF	TGTGCCAGCAGTAACCCCACCAATACGCAGTATTTT
TRBJ1-2	.	TRBV28	.	CASRTGTPNYGYTF	TGTGCCAGCAGAACCGGGACACCGAACTATGGCTACACCTTC
TRBJ1-3	.	TRBV29-1	.	CSVETSGNTIYF	TGCAGCGTTGAGACCTCTGGAAACACCATATATTTT
TRBJ1-2	.	TRBV12-3/TRBV12-4	.	CASSPQQQGGYGYTF	TGTGCCAGCAGTCCCCAACAGCAGGGAGGATATGGCTACACCTTC